This T cell receptor (beta chain) was sequenced in a study of human T cells and chemical hapten exposure. Study at large: The scalp of each patient received a weekly diphenylcyclopropenone dose for the full roughly 25-week study. Notes on the study in general: The study found that DPC sensitization did not change TCRs above 1 in 1000 frequency.

Study processing details: Samples held a median of roughly 100,000 TCRs, range roughly 20,000–690,600. TCRdb passed the RACE reads through MiXCR, listing each CDR3 protein once. TCRdb assigned the V and J calls; the authors' analysis was not used. Of around 380,000 distinct CDR3 sequences in the sample, approximately 4.4% are singletons; the top ten hold 2% to 2.5%. Time point in this sample: patch test 1, 2 weeks after DPC sensitization. This sample's treatment: therapeutic diphenylcyclopropenone sensitization with weekly scalp DPC. Turning to this clonotype: Its antigen is not identified. One end of the junction fails to match germline, which may point to a read error.

This CDR3 spans 12 amino acids. CDR1 is MDHEN and CDR2 is SYDVKM in the germline V gene. This specimen consisted of whole blood, obtained in connection with sensitization to the hapten diphenylcyclopropenone (DPC). This clonotype was sampled from a woman between 45 and 60 years old with alopecia areata. Some clones in this sample may be carry-over from other donors' samples. The chain couples TRBV28 to TRBJ1-2; D possibly corresponds to TRBD1 (5 bases). The CDR3 nucleotides are TGTGCCAGCAGATCAGGGAAGGATGGCTACCCCTTC. Translated: CASRSGKDGYPF.